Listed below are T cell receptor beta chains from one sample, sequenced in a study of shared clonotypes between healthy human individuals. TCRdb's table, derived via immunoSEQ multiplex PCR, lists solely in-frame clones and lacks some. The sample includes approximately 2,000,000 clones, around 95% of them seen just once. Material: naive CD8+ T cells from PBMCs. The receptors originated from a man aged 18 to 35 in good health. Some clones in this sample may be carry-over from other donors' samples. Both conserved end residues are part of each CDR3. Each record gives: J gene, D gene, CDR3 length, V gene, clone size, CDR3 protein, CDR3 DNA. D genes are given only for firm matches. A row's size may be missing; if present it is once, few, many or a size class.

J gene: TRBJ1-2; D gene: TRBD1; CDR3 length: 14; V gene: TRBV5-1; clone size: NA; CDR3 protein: CASSLRTGDYGYTF; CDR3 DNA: TGCGCCAGCAGCCTCCGGACAGGAGATTATGGCTACACCTTC
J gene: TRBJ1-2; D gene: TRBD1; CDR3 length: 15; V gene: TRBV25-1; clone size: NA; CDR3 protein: CASSGGTVPNYGYTF; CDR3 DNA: TGTGCCAGCAGTGGTGGGACAGTACCTAACTATGGCTACACCTTC
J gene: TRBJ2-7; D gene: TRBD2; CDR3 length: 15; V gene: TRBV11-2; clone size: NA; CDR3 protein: CASSPGVGGGYEQYF; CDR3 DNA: TGTGCCAGCAGCCCCGGAGTGGGCGGGGGGTACGAGCAGTACTTC
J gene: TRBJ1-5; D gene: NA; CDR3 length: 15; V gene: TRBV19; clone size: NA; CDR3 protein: CASSITGRYNQPQHF; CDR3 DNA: TGTGCCAGTAGTATAACTGGGCGGTACAATCAGCCCCAGCATTTT
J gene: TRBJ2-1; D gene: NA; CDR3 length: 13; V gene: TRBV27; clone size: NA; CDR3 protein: CASSLVALDEQFF; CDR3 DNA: TGTGCCAGCAGTTTGGTAGCTTTAGATGAGCAGTTCTTC
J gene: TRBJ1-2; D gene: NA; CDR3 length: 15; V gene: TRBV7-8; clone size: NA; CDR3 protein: CASSLRRTINYGYTF; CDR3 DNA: TGTGCCAGCAGCTTACGACGGACCATTAACTATGGCTACACCTTC
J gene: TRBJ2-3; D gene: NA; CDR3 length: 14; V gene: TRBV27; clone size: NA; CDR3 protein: CASSLGGSTDTQYF; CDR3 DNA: TGTGCCAGCAGTTTAGGAGGTAGCACAGATACGCAGTATTTT
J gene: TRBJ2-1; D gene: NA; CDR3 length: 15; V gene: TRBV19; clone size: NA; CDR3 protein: CASSIVPGGGNEQFF; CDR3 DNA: TGTGCCAGTAGTATAGTTCCAGGTGGGGGCAATGAGCAGTTCTTC
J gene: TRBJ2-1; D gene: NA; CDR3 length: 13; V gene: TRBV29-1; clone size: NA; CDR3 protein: CSVDGRLYNEQFF; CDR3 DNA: TGCAGCGTTGATGGGCGTCTATACAATGAGCAGTTCTTC
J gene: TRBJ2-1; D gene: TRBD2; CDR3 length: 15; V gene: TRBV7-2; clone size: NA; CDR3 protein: CASSSPGLAHNEQFF; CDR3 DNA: TGTGCCAGCAGCTCACCGGGACTAGCCCACAATGAGCAGTTCTTC
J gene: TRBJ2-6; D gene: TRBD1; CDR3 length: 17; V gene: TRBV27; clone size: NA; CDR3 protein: CASSSGTVFSGANVLTF; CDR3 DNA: TGTGCCAGCAGTTCGGGGACAGTCTTCTCTGGGGCCAACGTCCTGACTTTC
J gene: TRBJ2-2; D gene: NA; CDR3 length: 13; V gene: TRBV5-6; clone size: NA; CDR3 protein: CASSFRPSGELFF; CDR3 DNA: TGTGCCAGCAGCTTTCGTCCGTCCGGGGAGCTGTTTTTT
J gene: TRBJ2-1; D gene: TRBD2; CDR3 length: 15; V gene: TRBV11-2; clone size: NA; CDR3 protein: CASSSRTSGHNEQFF; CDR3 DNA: TGTGCCAGCAGCTCTCGGACTAGCGGGCACAATGAGCAGTTCTTC
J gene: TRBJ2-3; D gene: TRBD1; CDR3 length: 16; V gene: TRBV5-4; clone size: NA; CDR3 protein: CASSQGRDRGTDTQYF; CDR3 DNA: TGTGCCAGCAGCCAGGGCCGGGACAGGGGGACAGATACGCAGTATTTT
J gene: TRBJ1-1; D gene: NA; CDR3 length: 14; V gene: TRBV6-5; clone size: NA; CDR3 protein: CASSWRGANTEAFF; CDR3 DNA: TGTGCCAGCAGTTGGCGGGGGGCGAACACTGAAGCTTTCTTT
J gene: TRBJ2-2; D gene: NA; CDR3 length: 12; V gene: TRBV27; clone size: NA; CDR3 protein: CASSQNTGELFF; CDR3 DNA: TGTGCCAGCAGCCAAAACACCGGGGAGCTGTTTTTT
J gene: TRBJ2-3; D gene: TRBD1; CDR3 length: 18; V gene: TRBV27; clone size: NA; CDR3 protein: CASRGWDRGQRTLDTQYF; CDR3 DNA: TGTGCCAGCAGGGGTTGGGACAGGGGCCAACGGACACTAGATACGCAGTATTTT
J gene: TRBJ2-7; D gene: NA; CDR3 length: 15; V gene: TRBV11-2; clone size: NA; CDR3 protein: CASSLGVGRPYEQYF; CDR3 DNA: TGTGCCAGCAGTTTGGGTGTGGGGCGGCCTTACGAGCAGTACTTC
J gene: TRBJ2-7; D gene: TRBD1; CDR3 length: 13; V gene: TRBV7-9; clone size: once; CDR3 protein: CASSWTGGPEQYF; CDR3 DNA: TGTGCCAGCAGCTGGACAGGGGGTCCCGAGCAGTACTTC
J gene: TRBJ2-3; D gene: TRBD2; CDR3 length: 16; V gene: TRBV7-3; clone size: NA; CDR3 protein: CASSLMGEGGTDTQYF; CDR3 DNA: TGTGCCAGCAGCTTAATGGGGGAGGGAGGCACAGATACGCAGTATTTT